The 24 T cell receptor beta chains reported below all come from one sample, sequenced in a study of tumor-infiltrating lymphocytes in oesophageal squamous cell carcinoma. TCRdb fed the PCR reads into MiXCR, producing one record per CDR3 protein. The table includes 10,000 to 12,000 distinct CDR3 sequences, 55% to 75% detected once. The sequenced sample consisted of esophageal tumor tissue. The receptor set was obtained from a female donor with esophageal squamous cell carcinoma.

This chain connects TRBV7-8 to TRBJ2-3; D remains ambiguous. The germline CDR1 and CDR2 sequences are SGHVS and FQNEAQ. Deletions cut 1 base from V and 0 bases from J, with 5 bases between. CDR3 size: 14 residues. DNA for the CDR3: TGTGCCAGCAGCTTAGGGGCTAGCACAGATACGCAGTATTTT. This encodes CASSLGASTDTQYF.

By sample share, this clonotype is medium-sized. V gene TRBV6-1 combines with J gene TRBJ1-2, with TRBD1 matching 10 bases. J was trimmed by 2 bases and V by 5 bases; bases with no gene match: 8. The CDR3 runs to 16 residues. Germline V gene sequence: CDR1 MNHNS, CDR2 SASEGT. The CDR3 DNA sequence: TGTGCCAGCAGTAGATACCCGGGACAGGGGAACTATGGCTACACCTTC. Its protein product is CASSRYPGQGNYGYTF.

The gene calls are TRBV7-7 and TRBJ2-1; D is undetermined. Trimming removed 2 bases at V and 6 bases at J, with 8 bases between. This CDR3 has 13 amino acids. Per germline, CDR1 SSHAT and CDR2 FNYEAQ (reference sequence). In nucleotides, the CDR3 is TGTGCCAGCAGCTTAAGTGGCAGCAATGAGCAGTTCTTC. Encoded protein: CASSLSGSNEQFF.

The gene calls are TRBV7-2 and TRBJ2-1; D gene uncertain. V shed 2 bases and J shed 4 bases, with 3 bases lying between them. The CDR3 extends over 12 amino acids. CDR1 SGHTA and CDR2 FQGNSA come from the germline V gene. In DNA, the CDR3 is TGTGCCAGCAGCTTATTATACAATGAGCAGTTCTTC. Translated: CASSLLYNEQFF.

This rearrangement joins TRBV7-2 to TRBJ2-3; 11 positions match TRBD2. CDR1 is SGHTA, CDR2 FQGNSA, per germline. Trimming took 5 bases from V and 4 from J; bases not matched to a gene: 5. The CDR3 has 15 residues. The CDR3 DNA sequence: TGTGCCAGCAGCGTTAGCGGGAGGGCCTCAGATACGCAGTATTTT. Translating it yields CASSVSGRASDTQYF.

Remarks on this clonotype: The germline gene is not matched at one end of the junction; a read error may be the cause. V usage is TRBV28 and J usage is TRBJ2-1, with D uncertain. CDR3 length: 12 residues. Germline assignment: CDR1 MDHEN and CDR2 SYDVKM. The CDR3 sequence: CASSPPGRSVTF. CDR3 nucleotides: TGTGCCAGCAGTCCCCCTGGCAGGTCGGTCACCTTC.

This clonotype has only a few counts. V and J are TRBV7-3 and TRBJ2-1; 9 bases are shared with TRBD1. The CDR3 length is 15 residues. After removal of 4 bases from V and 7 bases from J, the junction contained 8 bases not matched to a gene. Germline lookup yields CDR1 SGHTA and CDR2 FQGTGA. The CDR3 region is CASSSGTGIENEQFF. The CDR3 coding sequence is TGTGCCAGCAGCTCAGGGACAGGGATTGAGAATGAGCAGTTCTTC.

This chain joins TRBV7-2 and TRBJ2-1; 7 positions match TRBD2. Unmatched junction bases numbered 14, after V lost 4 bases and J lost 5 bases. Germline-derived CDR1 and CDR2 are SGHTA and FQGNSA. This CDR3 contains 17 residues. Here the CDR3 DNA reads TGTGCCAGCAGCTCAACCCGAGGAGTGCTAGCGGACAATGAGCAGTTCTTC. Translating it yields CASSSTRGVLADNEQFF.

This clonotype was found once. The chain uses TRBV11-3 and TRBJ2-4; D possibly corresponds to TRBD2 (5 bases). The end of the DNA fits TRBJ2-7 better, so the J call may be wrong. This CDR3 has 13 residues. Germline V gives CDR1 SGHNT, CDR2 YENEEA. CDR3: CASSSSGLYEQYF. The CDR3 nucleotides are TGTGCCAGCAGCTCGAGCGGTCTTTACGAGCAGTACTTC.

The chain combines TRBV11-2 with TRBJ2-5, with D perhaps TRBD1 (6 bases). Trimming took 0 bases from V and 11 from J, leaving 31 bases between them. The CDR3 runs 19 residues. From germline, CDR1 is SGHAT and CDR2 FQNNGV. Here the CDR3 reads CASSLEFGSGAGVRNEQYF. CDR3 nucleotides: TGTGCCAGCAGCTTAGAATTCGGGTCCGGGGCAGGGGTTCGCAATGAGCAGTACTTC.

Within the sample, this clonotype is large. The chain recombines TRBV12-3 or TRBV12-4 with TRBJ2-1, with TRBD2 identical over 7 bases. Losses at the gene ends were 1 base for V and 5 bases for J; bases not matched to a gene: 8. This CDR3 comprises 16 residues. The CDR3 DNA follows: TGTGCCAGCAGTTTAGTTGGCGCGGGAGCTAACAATGAGCAGTTCTTC. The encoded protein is CASSLVGAGANNEQFF.

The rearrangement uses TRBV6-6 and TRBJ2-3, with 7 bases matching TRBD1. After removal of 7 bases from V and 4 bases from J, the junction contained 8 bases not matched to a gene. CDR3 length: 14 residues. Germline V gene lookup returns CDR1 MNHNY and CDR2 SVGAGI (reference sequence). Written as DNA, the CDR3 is TGTGCCAGCACGGCAGGGGGACGCGCAGATACGCAGTATTTT. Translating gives CASTAGGRADTQYF.

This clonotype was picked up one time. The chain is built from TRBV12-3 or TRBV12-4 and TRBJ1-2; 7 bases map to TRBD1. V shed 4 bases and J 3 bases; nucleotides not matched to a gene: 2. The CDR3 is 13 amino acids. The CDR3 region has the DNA TGTGCCAGCAGTTACACAGGGGACTATGGCTACACCTTC. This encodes CASSYTGDYGYTF.

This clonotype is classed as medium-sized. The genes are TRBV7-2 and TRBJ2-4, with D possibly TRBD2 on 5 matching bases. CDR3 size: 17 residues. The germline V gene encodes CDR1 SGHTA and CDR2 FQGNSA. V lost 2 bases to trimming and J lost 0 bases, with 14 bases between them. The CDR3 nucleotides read TGTGCCAGCAGCTTACGGGCGGCGGGTCTAGCCAAAAACATTCAGTACTTC. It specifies CASSLRAAGLAKNIQYF. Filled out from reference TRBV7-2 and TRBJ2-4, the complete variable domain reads GAGVSQSPSNKVTEKGKDVELRCDPISGHTALYWYRQSLGQGLEFLIYFQGNSAPDKSGLPSDRFSAERTGGSVSTLTIQRTQQEDSAVYLCASSLRAAGLAKNIQYFGAGTRLSVL.

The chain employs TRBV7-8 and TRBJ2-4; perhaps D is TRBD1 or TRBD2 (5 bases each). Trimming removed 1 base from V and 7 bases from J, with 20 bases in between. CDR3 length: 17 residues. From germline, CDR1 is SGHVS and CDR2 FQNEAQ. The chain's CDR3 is CASSLVPSGTARNIQYF. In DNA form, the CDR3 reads TGTGCCAGCAGCTTAGTTCCCTCCGGGACCGCGAGGAACATTCAGTACTTC.

The CDR3 sequence: CASSFVAGTSGSYEQFF. In nucleotides, the CDR3 is TGTGCCAGCAGCTTTGTGGCCGGGACTAGCGGGAGCTATGAGCAGTTCTTC. The V gene is TRBV7-8, the J gene TRBJ2-1, with 14 positions matching TRBD2. This CDR3 comprises 17 residues. The germline V gene encodes CDR1 SGHVS and CDR2 FQNEAQ. With V trimmed by 3 bases and J by 8 bases, 9 bases remained unmatched. Full variable domain (rest looked up from reference TRBV7-8 and TRBJ2-1): GAGVSQSPRYKVAKRGQDVALRCDPISGHVSLFWYQQALGQGPEFLTYFQNEAQLDKSGLPSDRFFAERPEGSVSTLKIQRTQQEDSAVYLCASSFVAGTSGSYEQFFGPGTRLTVL.

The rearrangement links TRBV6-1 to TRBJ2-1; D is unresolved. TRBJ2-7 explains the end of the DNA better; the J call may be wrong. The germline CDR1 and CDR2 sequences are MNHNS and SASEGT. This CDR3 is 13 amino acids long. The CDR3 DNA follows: TGTGCCAGCAGTGAAGCGCTTAGGTACGAGCAGTACTTC. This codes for CASSEALRYEQYF.

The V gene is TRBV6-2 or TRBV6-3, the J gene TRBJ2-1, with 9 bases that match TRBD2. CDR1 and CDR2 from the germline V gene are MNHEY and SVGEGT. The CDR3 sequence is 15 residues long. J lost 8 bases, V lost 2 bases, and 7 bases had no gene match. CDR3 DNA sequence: TGTGCCAGCAGTTACGGGAATAGCGGGAGAGATGAGCAGTTCTTC. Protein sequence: CASSYGNSGRDEQFF.

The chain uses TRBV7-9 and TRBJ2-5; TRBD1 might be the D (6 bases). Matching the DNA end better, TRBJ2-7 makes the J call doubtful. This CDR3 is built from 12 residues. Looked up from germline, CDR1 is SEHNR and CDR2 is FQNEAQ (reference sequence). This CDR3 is CASSPGDYEQYF. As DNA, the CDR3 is TGTGCCAGCAGCCCAGGGGACTACGAGCAGTACTTC.

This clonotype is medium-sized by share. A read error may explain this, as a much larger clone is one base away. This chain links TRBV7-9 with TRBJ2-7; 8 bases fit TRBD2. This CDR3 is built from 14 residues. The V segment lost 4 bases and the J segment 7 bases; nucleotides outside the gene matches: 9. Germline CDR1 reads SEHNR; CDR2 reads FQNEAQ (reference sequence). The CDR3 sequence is CASSSIPGLEEQYF. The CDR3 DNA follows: TGTGCCAGCAGCTCTATTCCGGGACTAGAAGAGCAGTACTTC.

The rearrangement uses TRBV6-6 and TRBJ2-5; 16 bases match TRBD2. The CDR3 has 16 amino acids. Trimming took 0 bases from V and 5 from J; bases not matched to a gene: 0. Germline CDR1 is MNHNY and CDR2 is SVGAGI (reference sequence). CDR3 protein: CASSYSGLAGGETQYF. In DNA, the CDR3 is TGTGCCAGCAGTTACTCGGGACTAGCGGGAGGGGAGACCCAGTACTTC.

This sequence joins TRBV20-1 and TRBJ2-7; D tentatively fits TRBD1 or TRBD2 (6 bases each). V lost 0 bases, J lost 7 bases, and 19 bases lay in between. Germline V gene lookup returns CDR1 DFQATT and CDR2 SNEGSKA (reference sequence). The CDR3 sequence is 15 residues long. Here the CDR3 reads CSARDLRGPNNEQYF. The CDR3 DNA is TGCAGTGCTAGAGATCTCCGGGGGCCTAACAATGAGCAGTACTTC.

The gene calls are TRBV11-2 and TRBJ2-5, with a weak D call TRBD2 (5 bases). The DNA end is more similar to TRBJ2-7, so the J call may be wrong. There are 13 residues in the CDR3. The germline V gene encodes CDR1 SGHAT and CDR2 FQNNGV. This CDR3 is CASSFGPLDEQYF. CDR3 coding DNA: TGTGCCAGCAGCTTCGGACCACTAGACGAGCAGTACTTC.

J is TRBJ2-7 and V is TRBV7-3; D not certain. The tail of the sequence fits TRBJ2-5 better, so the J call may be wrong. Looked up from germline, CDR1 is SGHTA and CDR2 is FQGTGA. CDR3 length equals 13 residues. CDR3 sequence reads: CASSATALETQYF. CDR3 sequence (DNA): TGTGCCAGCAGCGCAACTGCGCTAGAGACCCAGTACTTC.